This T cell receptor beta chain was retrieved from a study of response to subunit inactivated influenza vaccine. Findings and caveats of the study: It was the authors' suggestion that each seasonal influenza vaccination recruits few new T cells.

This clonotype came up a few times. Its matching antigen is unknown. Between the trimmed V and J ends, which lost 0 bases and 2 bases, there was a span of 12 bases. The CDR3 contains 15 residues. Germline CDR1 SGHRS, CDR2 YFSETQ. MiXCR, applied by TCRdb to the RT-PCR reads, yields one record per CDR3 protein. The sample includes about 800,000 distinct CDR3 sequences, over 20% seen only once; the top ten take 9.5% to 13%. The chain combines TRBV5-1 with TRBJ2-7; possibly TRBD1 for D (5 bases). Here the sequenced sample was PBMCs from blood, taken around 5 days after vaccination. This TCR came from a man in his forties or fifties who received an inactivated influenza vaccine. The CDR3 here is CASSLEFSGTYEQYF. CDR3 nucleotide sequence: TGCGCCAGCAGCTTGGAATTTTCAGGGACCTACGAGCAGTACTTC.